Listed below are T cell receptor beta chains from one sample, sequenced in a study of T cell responses to AZD1222 COVID-19 vaccine. Method: immunoSEQ multiplex PCR; TCRdb's copy keeps in-frame clones and lacks some. The data contain 110,000 or so clones, about 88% of them singletons. The material sequenced was peripheral blood, taken on day 0 of AZD1222 vaccination. These receptors were taken from an adult in good health. CDR3s include the opening cysteine and the closing phenylalanine or tryptophan. The D gene is left open where the match is weak. The size of a clone is reported for some rows only, either as once, few or many, or as a class for expanded clones.

D: TRBD1; V: TRBV5-1; J: TRBJ2-5; size: -; DNA: TGCGCCAGCAGCCCTCCGGGACAGGGCGGGGAGACCCAGTACTTC; CDR3: CASSPPGQGGETQYF
D: TRBD1; V: TRBV7-8; J: TRBJ2-1; size: -; DNA: TGTGCCAGCAGCCCGTCCGGGACAGGAGGACGGTTCTTC; CDR3: CASSPSGTGGRFF
D: -; V: TRBV7-9; J: TRBJ1-3; size: -; DNA: TGTGCCAGCAGCCCGCAAAACACCATATATTTT; CDR3: CASSPQNTIYF
D: TRBD1; V: TRBV7-2; J: TRBJ1-5; size: -; DNA: TGTGCCAGCAGCGACGGGAACAGGGGTGTAAAACAGCCCCAGCATTTT; CDR3: CASSDGNRGVKQPQHF
D: -; V: TRBV7-2; J: TRBJ2-5; size: -; DNA: TGTGCCAGCAGCATGAGACTAGACCAGACCCAGTACTTC; CDR3: CASSMRLDQTQYF
D: TRBD2; V: TRBV9; J: TRBJ2-3; size: -; DNA: TGTGCCAGTGGGGAAGCGGGGCGCACAGATACGCAGTATTTT; CDR3: CASGEAGRTDTQYF
D: -; V: TRBV5-8; J: TRBJ2-5; size: -; DNA: TGTGCCAGCAGCCGAGGACAGACCCGACAAGAGACCCAGTACTTC; CDR3: CASSRGQTRQETQYF
D: TRBD2; V: TRBV7-9; J: TRBJ2-2; size: -; DNA: TGTGCCAGCAGCACGGGGACTAGCGCTACCGGGGAGCTGTTTTTT; CDR3: CASSTGTSATGELFF
D: -; V: TRBV6-5; J: TRBJ1-5; size: -; DNA: TGTGCCAGCAGTACCGCGGGGGGGCAGCCCCAGCATTTT; CDR3: CASSTAGGQPQHF
D: -; V: TRBV29-1; J: TRBJ2-3; size: -; DNA: TGCAGCGTTGATGGGCTAGAACGATGGGGAGATACGCAGTATTTT; CDR3: CSVDGLERWGDTQYF
D: -; V: TRBV5-4; J: TRBJ2-1; size: -; DNA: TGTGCCAGCAGCGACGCTAGAAAGCGCAATGAGCAGTTCTTC; CDR3: CASSDARKRNEQFF
D: TRBD1; V: TRBV19; J: TRBJ1-4; size: -; DNA: TGTGCCAGTAGCCGGGCCCGACAGGGGAATGAAAAACTGTTTTTT; CDR3: CASSRARQGNEKLFF
D: -; V: TRBV7-3; J: TRBJ1-1; size: -; DNA: TGTGCCAGCAGCTTAGGGGGTCGGGGCACTGAAGCTTTCTTT; CDR3: CASSLGGRGTEAFF
D: TRBD1; V: TRBV4-2; J: TRBJ1-2; size: few; DNA: TGTGCCAGCAGCCTGATTAGTCAACCGGGACAGTCCACCAACTATGGCTACACCTTC; CDR3: CASSLISQPGQSTNYGYTF
D: -; V: TRBV11-2; J: TRBJ1-1; size: -; DNA: TGTGCCAGCAGCTTAACCGGTGGCTCAATGAACACTGAAGCTTTCTTT; CDR3: CASSLTGGSMNTEAFF
D: -; V: TRBV5-1; J: TRBJ1-6; size: -; DNA: TGCGCCAGCAGCTTGGAGGGGGGACCTAATTCACCCCTCCACTTT; CDR3: CASSLEGGPNSPLHF
D: TRBD1; V: TRBV6-5; J: TRBJ2-7; size: few; DNA: TGTGCCAGCAGCGGACAGGGGCATGAGCAGTACTTC; CDR3: CASSGQGHEQYF
D: -; V: TRBV7-9; J: TRBJ1-5; size: few; DNA: TGTGCCAGCAGCGCCGACAGCTATAGCAATCAGCCCCAGCATTTT; CDR3: CASSADSYSNQPQHF
D: -; V: TRBV4-1; J: TRBJ1-4; size: -; DNA: TGCGCCAGCAGCCAAGAAGACCTTTTAGCGGCAAAACGGGAAAAACTGTTTTTT; CDR3: CASSQEDLLAAKREKLFF
D: TRBD1; V: TRBV6-2/TRBV6-3; J: TRBJ1-6; size: -; DNA: TGTGCCAGCAGGCCTCAGGGGGGGAATTCACCCCTCCACTTT; CDR3: CASRPQGGNSPLHF